One sample yielded the 2 T cell receptor beta chains listed below, sequenced in a study of control samples from healthy donors and cancer patients (dated by TCRdb to the early 2020s). Library preparation used the immunoSEQ multiplex PCR assay. Drawn from immuneACCESS, this table holds only the in-frame rearrangements with V and J called that TCRdb kept. Clones are partly lost; checked studies trace under half to an unresolved V gene and leave the rest unexplained. The sample table records fewer than 25,000 clones; 83% of these occur just once. In total, the top ten clones hold 27% of the sample. Specimen: PBMCs. Receptors originate from a man in his 60s with head and neck cancer.

The V gene is TRBV5-1, the J gene TRBJ2-2, with D perhaps TRBD1 or TRBD2 (5 bases each). Germline V lookup: CDR1 SGHRS, CDR2 YFSETQ. The CDR3 has 16 amino acids. V lost 0 bases and J 4 bases, leaving 13 bases between the germline ends. The CDR3 loop is CASSLAPGSGTGELFF. The CDR3, as DNA: TGCGCCAGCAGCTTGGCCCCAGGGAGCGGCACCGGGGAGCTGTTTTTT.

The V call is TRBV5-1, the J call TRBJ2-2; D perhaps matches TRBD1 (6 bases). Per the germline V gene, CDR1 is SGHRS and CDR2 is YFSETQ. This CDR3 is built from 15 residues. V lost 0 bases, J lost 7 bases, and 13 bases lay in between. The CDR3 loop is CASSLVAGVSGELFF. DNA for the CDR3: TGCGCCAGCAGCTTGGTAGCAGGGGTCAGCGGGGAGCTGTTTTTT.